This is a list of T cell receptor beta chains from one sample in a study. Repertoires were generated with immunoSEQ multiplex PCR, while TCRdb's copy carries only in-frame clones and drops some. The table includes some 70,000 clones, 90% to 95% detected once. The material sequenced was PBMCs. These receptors came from a man aged 35-49 years with rheumatoid arthritis. The CDR3 runs from the conserved cysteine through the conserved F or W.

>TRBV30|12
CAWSPLNNEQFF
>TRBV20-1|12
CSASRGYSGYTF
>TRBV4-2|16
CASSQDLRESYNEQFF
>TRBV6-5|14
CASSYSSSRQPQHF
>TRBV24-1|13
CATSPGQGTEAFF
>TRBV5-3|12
CARSLYGNEQFF
>TRBV7-2|12
CASSLASNEQFF
>TRBV7-9|14
CASSLSGGKETQYF
>TRBV5-4|14
CASSLALSPAEQYF
>TRBV7-3|15
CASSLGISPYNEQFF
>TRBV6-5|14
CASNLGRTNQPQHF
>TRBV12-3/TRBV12-4|13
CASSPMTYNEQFF
>TRBV20-1|11
CSASLVHEQYF
>TRBV9|15
CASSVEDRYTDTQYF
>TRBV5-1|13
CASSFSADGELFF
>TRBV5-1|17
CASSWGTSGGSPNEQFF
>TRBV5-4|16
CASSLRQNTFQETQYF
>TRBV6-1|16
CASSGRDRGAYNEQFF
>TRBV4-3|13
CASSQTGYNEQFF
>TRBV9|16
CASSPRAASGANVLTF
>TRBV6-6|13
CASSFSGDNEQFF
>TRBV6-5|15
CASSYSGTYNSPLHF
>TRBV7-9|15
CASSLADRVNEKLFF
>TRBV10-2|14
CASRPTGANYGYTF
>TRBV10-1|14
CASSPGRNTGELFF
>TRBV18|13
CASSPLADYEQYF
>TRBV7-9|14
CASSAGNSNQPQHF
>TRBV30|16
CAWSVKGLKYQETQYF
>TRBV5-1|15
CASSFTGTGPYEQYF
>TRBV19|16
CASTRAVSLGSYGYTF
>TRBV14|13
CASSQVSPGELFF
>TRBV3-1/TRBV3-2|15
CASSQTGLIRSPLHF
>TRBV7-3|13
CASSWANTGELFF
>TRBV29-1|11
CSVGEDGPQHF
>TRBV4-2|15
CASSQDSGILYEQYF
>TRBV7-9|14
CASSLVEGVETQYF
>TRBV6-5|14
CATTDGMNTGELFF
>TRBV28|17
CASSFGVTSGSPDTQYF
>TRBV18|16
CASSPGLAGAYNEQFF
>TRBV12-3/TRBV12-4|13
CASRPGQYNEQFF
>TRBV6-5|15
CASSYSTSGSPEQFF
>TRBV5-1|20
CASSLVVGTGKRSYNSPLHF
>TRBV5-6|15
CASSSWTASNYGYTF
>TRBV7-8|13
CASSLVRSSPLHF
>TRBV4-2|14
CASSQESATYEQYF
>TRBV14|13
CASSPGQTYEQYF
>TRBV28|15
CASRFMSRANYGYTF
>TRBV7-9|13
CASSLGGDHLAFF
>TRBV24-1|12
CATSGGNYEQYF
>TRBV5-1|18
CASSLVGGPVSGANVLTF
>TRBV27|14
CASSLGQGADTQYF
>TRBV7-3|15
CASSRQGARGEELFF
>TRBV27|17
CASSFTGTGGVNQPQHF
>TRBV29-1|10
CSVRYGEQFF
>TRBV3-1/TRBV3-2|16
CASSLTSGSFTDTQYF